This TCR beta chain stems from a study of blood T cell repertoires in COVID-19. Turning to the study itself: PBMCs, B-cell-depleted T cells, or T cells provided the cDNA or gDNA that made up the material.

The assay was immunoSEQ multiplex PCR, and TCRdb's table has in-frame clones only and misses some. The sample carries approximately 220,000 clones, roughly 82% recorded once. This CDR3 region has 14 residues. The V gene end was trimmed by 7 bases and the J gene end by 5 bases; junction bases not matched to a gene: 6. Germline V gene data show CDR1 as MNHEY and CDR2 as SVGAGI. This receptor was obtained from a woman aged 70-85 years with acute or convalescent COVID-19. The material sequenced was peripheral blood. The chain is built from TRBV6-5 and TRBJ1-1; 11 nucleotides align to TRBD1. DNA of the CDR3: TGTGCCAGCACCAGGACAGGGGGCTTGACTGAAGCTTTCTTT. Translated, it gives CASTRTGGLTEAFF.